This T cell receptor beta chain emerged from a study of T cells in Graves' hyperthyroidism and ophthalmopathy. V lost 6 bases to trimming and J lost 6 bases; unmatched junction nucleotides: 7. Germline-derived CDR1 and CDR2 are MNHEY and SVGAGI. The CDR3 has 14 residues. Amplified regions were TCR beta CDR3 sequences from RNA transcripts. During a first-round RT-PCR of the TCR CDR3, the HTBI primer set was used. From the multiplex PCR reads, TCRdb called clonotypes with MiXCR, one entry per CDR3 protein. The sample includes 750,000 to 900,000 distinct CDR3 sequences, over 35% of them seen just once. V and J are TRBV6-5 and TRBJ2-2, with 7 bases aligning to TRBD1. The sequencing input was blood. The receptor was derived from a man aged 18 to 29 with Graves' hyperthyroidism. The CDR3 loop is CASRGQPKAGELFF. CDR3 nucleotides: TGTGCCAGCAGGGGACAGCCCAAGGCCGGGGAGCTGTTTTTT.